The clone carrying this T cell receptor beta chain was detected once. Its antigen is not identified. The V gene lost 4 bases and the J gene lost 2 bases, with 11 bases spanning the gap. Germline CDR1 is SGHRS and CDR2 is YFSETQ. The CDR3 is 14 amino acids. The data were taken from a study of T cells in Graves' hyperthyroidism and ophthalmopathy. Regarding the study as a whole: Ophthalmopathy was distinguished from stable hyperthyroidism by 13 V-J signatures. Ophthalmopathy onset followed model prediction by a median about 6.9 months.

The diagnostic basis comprised clinical symptoms, serum thyroxine and TRAb, thyroid ultrasound and orbital computed tomography. RNA transcripts provided the source from which TCR beta CDR3 regions were amplified. First-round RT-PCR of the TCR CDR3 relied on the HTBI primer set. TCRdb re-called the multiplex PCR reads through MiXCR, storing one row per CDR3 protein. The sample contains hundreds of thousands of distinct CDR3 sequences, approximately 15% of which appear only once. This sequence was found in a woman in her 30s with Graves' hyperthyroidism. Sequenced input: blood. The chain joins TRBV5-1 to TRBJ2-3; D uncertain. CDR3 in DNA: TGCGCCAGCAGCGGTGGGTCATTCACAGATACGCAGTATTTT. This sequence encodes CASSGGSFTDTQYF.